The entry below gives a single T cell receptor beta chain sequence along with its context. This sample was included in a study of cytomegalovirus exposure and HLA in healthy donors. Both 60 Vbeta primers and 13 Jbeta primers went into the PCR. Assay: immunoSEQ multiplex PCR; the TCRdb copy retains only in-frame clones and omits some. The repertoire includes roughly 190,000 clones, approximately 77% of them detected once, and about 3.5% sits in the top ten. This CDR3 is built from 16 residues. Between the trimmed V and J ends, which lost 5 bases and 4 bases, there was a span of 18 bases. The germline V gene has CDR1 SEHNR and CDR2 FQNEAQ (reference sequence).

The TCR comes from a man aged 40-50 years in good health and CMV-seropositive. V usage is TRBV7-9 and J usage is TRBJ1-3, with TRBD1 as a possible D gene (6 bases). Sequenced input: PBMCs. The CDR3 loop reads CASSPGQTTAGNTIYF. CDR3 in DNA: TGTGCCAGCAGCCCCGGACAGACGACCGCAGGAAACACCATATATTTT.